There are many counts of the clone carrying this TCR beta chain. V was clipped by 8 bases and J by 2 bases; unmatched bases: 19. Germline CDR1 is LNHNV and CDR2 is YYDKDF (reference sequence). The length of the CDR3 is 18 residues. The source of the sample is a study of molecular identifiers for immune sequencing clone quantification. Researchers sorted naive CD8 T cells as cells that were CD8+CD4-CCR7+CD45RA+. Previously described methods and listed TCR primers produced bulk TCR libraries. TCRdb re-called the PCR reads through MiXCR, storing one row per CDR3 protein. The table has some 320,000 distinct CDR3 sequences, 24% seen once.

Sequenced sample: naive CD8+ T cells from blood, with Jurkat cell RNA spiked in. Subset noted: FACS-sorted CD8+CD4-CCR7+CD45RA+ naive T cells. The V call is TRBV15, the J call TRBJ2-3; 7 nucleotides agree with TRBD2. This TCR was sampled from a human donor in good health. Some libraries in this study had Jurkat cell RNA spiked in. CDR3 nucleotide sequence: TGTGCCACCCTGGGGGAAAATGACGCGGGAGTGATCACAGATACGCAGTATTTT. It translates to CATLGENDAGVITDTQYF.